These 26 T cell receptor beta chains share one sample of origin, sequenced in a study of blood T cell repertoires in COVID-19. Assay used: immunoSEQ multiplex PCR; TCRdb lists only in-frame clones, some missing. Of 45,000 to 50,000 clones in the sample, more than 80% were seen once. Sequenced sample: peripheral blood. The receptors shown here come from a man at least 80 years old in a cohort sampled during active COVID-19.

V usage is TRBV14 and J usage is TRBJ1-6, with D tentatively TRBD1 (6 bases). This CDR3 is built from 14 residues. The germline V gene has CDR1 SGHDN and CDR2 FVKESK. V was cut by 6 bases and J by 6 bases, with 12 bases left in between. The CDR3 loop reads CASRTGTFNSPLHF. The CDR3 nucleotides are TGTGCCAGCAGGACCGGGACATTTAATTCACCCCTCCACTTT.

A few counts support this clone. The J gene is TRBJ1-2, the V gene TRBV28; TRBD1 might be the D (6 bases). Trimming stripped 6 bases from V and 11 bases from J, with 22 bases between. Looked up from germline, CDR1 is MDHEN and CDR2 is SYDVKM. The CDR3 has 14 residues. CDR3 in amino acids: CASSPYRLTGGYTF. The CDR3, as DNA: TGTGCCAGCAGCCCATATCGCCTGACAGGAGGTTACACCTTC.

V usage is TRBV4-3 and J usage is TRBJ2-2; no clear D gene. Per the germline V gene, CDR1 is LGHNA and CDR2 is YSLEER. CDR3 length: 17 residues. The V and J ends lost 0 bases and 4 bases respectively, with 15 bases between them. The CDR3 loop is CASSQDLRATGTGELFF. For the CDR3, the DNA is TGCGCCAGCAGCCAAGATCTGAGAGCGACGGGCACCGGGGAGCTGTTTTTT.

This clone was counted only a few times. Its ends do not fully match the called genes, so a read error is possible. The CDR3 region is CASSLQPGGSETQYF. CDR3 nucleotide sequence: TGTGCTAGCAGCTTACAGCCCGGGGGGAGTGAGACCCAGTACTTC. The rearrangement links TRBV7-7 to TRBJ2-5; 7 bases are shared with TRBD2. The CDR3 covers 15 residues. The V gene's germline CDR1 is SSHAT and CDR2 FNYEAQ (reference sequence). The full variable domain, its missing parts supplied by reference TRBV7-7 and TRBJ2-5, is GAGVSQSPRYKVTKRGQDVTLRCDPISSHATLYWYQQALGQGPEFLTYFNYEAQPDKSGLPSDRFSAERPEGSISTLTIQRTEQRDSAMYRCASSLQPGGSETQYFGPGTRLLVL.

The chain recombines TRBV7-2 with TRBJ2-1; 7 bases line up with TRBD1. The CDR3 spans 14 residues. V lost 7 bases to trimming and J lost 4 bases; unmatched junction nucleotides: 7. Germline-derived CDR1 and CDR2 are SGHTA and FQGNSA. The CDR3 protein is CASMRDREYNEQFF. The CDR3, as DNA: TGTGCCAGCATGCGCGACAGGGAATACAATGAGCAGTTCTTC.

J is TRBJ2-7 and V is TRBV28, with 7 bases identical to TRBD2. Germline values: CDR1 MDHEN, CDR2 SYDVKM. The trim removed 3 bases at V and 2 bases at J, leaving 7 bases unmatched. This CDR3 is 15 amino acids long. The chain's CDR3 is CASSFGGTTTYEQYF. For the CDR3, the DNA is TGTGCCAGCAGTTTTGGCGGGACTACCACCTACGAGCAGTACTTC.

The chain joins TRBV28 to TRBJ2-7; a weak D match, TRBD1 (6 bases). CDR3 size: 13 residues. V was pared by 2 bases and J by 3 bases, with 8 bases between. CDR1 and CDR2 from the germline V gene are MDHEN and SYDVKM. CDR3 region: CASSLGQNYEQYF. CDR3 DNA: TGTGCCAGCAGTTTAGGACAGAACTACGAGCAGTACTTC.

This sequence joins TRBV6-6 and TRBJ2-7; 11 bases map to TRBD1. This CDR3 contains 15 residues. V was clipped by 6 bases and J by 5 bases; unmatched bases: 9. Germline CDR1 MNHNY, CDR2 SVGAGI (reference sequence). In nucleotides, the CDR3 is TGTGCCAGCAGACCCCCGGGACAGGGGGACCACGAGCAGTACTTC. It is translated as CASRPPGQGDHEQYF.

The chain recombines TRBV11-2 with TRBJ2-7, with D maybe TRBD1 (5 bases). The length of the CDR3 is 13 residues. CDR1 is SGHAT and CDR2 is FQNNGV in the germline V gene. With 1 base removed from V and 7 bases from J, the gap between germline ends came to 11 bases. The CDR3 sequence is CASSLGQYGEQYF. The CDR3 DNA reads TGTGCCAGCAGCTTAGGACAGTACGGAGAGCAGTACTTC.

This clone is a singleton in its sample. V gene TRBV4-2 combines with J gene TRBJ1-2; 7 bases match TRBD1. There are 17 residues in the CDR3. Unmatched junction bases numbered 11, after V lost 4 bases and J lost 0 bases. Germline CDR1 LGHNA, CDR2 YNFKEQ. CDR3 bases: TGTGCCAGCAGCCGAGATCTGGGGACAGCAACTAACTATGGCTACACCTTC. This translates into CASSRDLGTATNYGYTF.

This chain uses TRBV7-8 with TRBJ1-3; TRBD1 matches at 7 bases. The junction had 13 bases not matched to a gene; V was cut back by 2 bases and J by 6 bases. Germline V lookup: CDR1 SGHVS, CDR2 FQNEAQ. This CDR3 is 17 amino acids long. For the CDR3, the DNA is TGTGCCAGCAGCTTAAGGGGAGAGGGGGCATTGAAAAACACCATATATTTT. Amino acid sequence: CASSLRGEGALKNTIYF. Full variable domain (outside the CDR3, taken from reference TRBV7-8 and TRBJ1-3): GAGVSQSPRYKVAKRGQDVALRCDPISGHVSLFWYQQALGQGPEFLTYFQNEAQLDKSGLPSDRFFAERPEGSVSTLKIQRTQQEDSAVYLCASSLRGEGALKNTIYFGEGSWLTVV.

The chain uses TRBV5-1 and TRBJ2-3; 9 positions agree with TRBD2. The CDR3 is 14 residues long. V shed 4 bases, J shed 3 bases, and the junction held 3 bases outside the gene matches. The germline CDR1 and CDR2 sequences are SGHRS and YFSETQ. CDR3 sequence reads: CASSPGLATDTQYF. DNA for the CDR3: TGCGCCAGCAGCCCGGGACTAGCAACAGATACGCAGTATTTT.

Here the CDR3 DNA reads TGCAGTGCTAGTCCCAGGGTCCGAGGAAACACCATATATTTT. Protein: CSASPRVRGNTIYF. The chain links TRBV20-1 to TRBJ1-3, with D possibly TRBD1 on 5 matching bases. The germline gives CDR1 DFQATT, CDR2 SNEGSKA (reference sequence). The CDR3 has 14 amino acids. Trimming pared 3 bases from V and 4 bases from J, leaving 13 bases between.

The chain carries TRBV6-1 and TRBJ2-3, with TRBD2 identical over 7 bases. CDR1 and CDR2 from the germline V gene are MNHNS and SASEGT. The CDR3 has 16 residues. V dropped 4 bases and J dropped 0; count of bases not matched to a gene: 7. The CDR3 region has the DNA TGTGCCAGCAGTGTGGGCCTAGCGGTTAGCACAGATACGCAGTATTTT. It codes for CASSVGLAVSTDTQYF.

V gene TRBV5-4 combines with J gene TRBJ1-2; D unclear. Germline V CDR1 and CDR2: SGHNT, YYREEE (reference sequence). The V and J ends lost 0 bases and 4 bases respectively, with 7 bases between them. The CDR3 spans 13 residues. DNA for the CDR3: TGTGCCAGCAGCTTGGAATCGGGCTATGGCTACACCTTC. Translating it yields CASSLESGYGYTF.

V is TRBV2 and J is TRBJ2-1; TRBD2 aligns across 7 bases. This CDR3 region has 15 residues. Trimming removed 3 bases from V and 7 bases from J; junction bases left unmatched: 9. CDR1 is SNHLY, CDR2 FYNNEI, per germline. The CDR3 nucleotides are TGTGCCAGCAGTGATGTAACAGGACTAGGGAATGAGCAGTTCTTC. The encoded protein is CASSDVTGLGNEQFF.

V and J are TRBV5-4 and TRBJ1-1; no reliable D call. V shed 4 bases and J shed 7 bases, with 11 bases lying between them. Germline V gene sequence: CDR1 SGHNT, CDR2 YYREEE (reference sequence). This CDR3 is 12 amino acids long. CDR3 DNA: TGTGCCAGCAGCGCGCAGGCGCGTGAAGCTTTCTTT. Amino acids: CASSAQAREAFF.

V and J are TRBV3-1 (or the pseudogene TRBV3-2) and TRBJ1-3; the D gene is possibly TRBD1 (6 bases). This CDR3 comprises 20 residues. Between the trimmed V and J ends, which lost 2 bases and 5 bases, there was a span of 28 bases. The germline CDR1 and CDR2 sequences are LGHDT and YNNKEL (reference sequence). In DNA form, the CDR3 reads TGTGCCAGCAGCCAAATACTTCCGCTTGGCAGGGGAACGTTAAGAAACACCATATATTTT. Translating gives CASSQILPLGRGTLRNTIYF.

The chain uses TRBV9 and TRBJ2-7; 10 nucleotides line up with TRBD1. The CDR3 covers 15 residues. V was clipped by 4 bases and J by 5 bases; unmatched bases: 9. Germline-derived CDR1 and CDR2 are SGDLS and YYNGEE. The chain's CDR3 is CASSRGGQGSHEQYF. CDR3 nucleotides: TGTGCCAGCAGCCGAGGGGGACAGGGGTCCCACGAGCAGTACTTC.

The chain employs TRBV28 and TRBJ2-2; the match to TRBD2 covers 7 bases. The V gene's germline CDR1 is MDHEN and CDR2 SYDVKM. This CDR3 comprises 13 residues. J gave up 3 bases and V 7 bases, and 2 bases lay outside the gene matches. Written as DNA, the CDR3 is TGTGCCAGCAAGGGAGGGCACACCGGGGAGCTGTTTTTT. Protein product: CASKGGHTGELFF.

This clone occurred a few times. This chain uses TRBV5-1 with TRBJ2-3; TRBD2 might be the D (5 bases). The germline CDR1 and CDR2 sequences are SGHRS and YFSETQ. Deletions cut 1 base from V and 5 bases from J, with 14 bases between. This CDR3 is built from 15 residues. The DNA for the CDR3 is TGCGCCAGCAGCTTGTTGGCTGGGAGTGGAGATACGCAGTATTTT. It translates to CASSLLAGSGDTQYF. The full variable domain, in which reference TRBV5-1 and TRBJ2-3 provide the parts outside the CDR3, is KAGVTQTPRYLIKTRGQQVTLSCSPISGHRSVSWYQQTPGQGLQFLFEYFSETQRNKGNFPGRFSGRQFSNSRSEMNVSTLELGDSALYLCASSLLAGSGDTQYFGPGTRLTVL.

The chain is built from TRBV28 and TRBJ1-2; TRBD1 matches 7 bases. CDR1 and CDR2 from the germline V gene are MDHEN and SYDVKM. The CDR3 has 15 amino acids. Trimming cost V 2 bases and J 7 bases; bases outside gene matches: 10. The CDR3 reads CASSLGNRGTGGYTF. In DNA form, the CDR3 reads TGTGCCAGCAGTTTAGGGAACAGGGGAACGGGTGGCTACACCTTC.

The chain recombines TRBV29-1 with TRBJ2-2; D may be TRBD1 (5 bases). Germline CDR1 SQVTM, CDR2 ANQGSEA. The CDR3 runs 13 residues. Trimming shortened V by 4 bases and J by 5 bases, and 11 bases separated the two germline ends. The CDR3: CSVVQGETGELFF. CDR3 DNA: TGCAGCGTTGTCCAGGGCGAGACCGGGGAGCTGTTTTTT.

This sequence joins TRBV28 and TRBJ1-1; 11 bases are shared with TRBD1. V shed 4 bases, J shed 1 base, and the junction held 11 bases outside the gene matches. Germline assignment: CDR1 MDHEN and CDR2 SYDVKM. This CDR3 region has 18 residues. CDR3 coding DNA: TGTGCCAGCAGTTCATCAACGAGGACAGGGGGCCGGAACACTGAAGCTTTCTTT. Protein product: CASSSSTRTGGRNTEAFF.

This clone was seen just once. J is TRBJ2-1 and V is TRBV5-4, with 12 bases lining up with TRBD2. J was trimmed by 7 bases and V by 4 bases; bases with no gene match: 15. There are 18 residues in the CDR3. CDR1 is SGHNT and CDR2 is YYREEE in the germline V gene (reference sequence). The CDR3 region has the DNA TGTGCCAGCAGCACGGGACAGGCCCTAGCGGGAGGGCCGAATGAGCAGTTCTTC. Translation gives CASSTGQALAGGPNEQFF.

This sequence joins TRBV4-3 and TRBJ2-3; 7 nucleotides agree with TRBD1. V trimming: 2 bases; J trimming: 0 bases; junction bases outside the gene matches: 2. The germline V gene encodes CDR1 LGHNA and CDR2 YSLEER. The CDR3 has 15 residues. The CDR3 is CASSQNRGSTDTQYF. CDR3 DNA sequence: TGCGCCAGCAGCCAAAACAGGGGCAGCACAGATACGCAGTATTTT.